The 19 T cell receptor beta chains below all came from one sample that was sequenced in a study of cytomegalovirus exposure and HLA in healthy donors. The PCR used 60 Vbeta and 13 Jbeta primers. Assay: immunoSEQ multiplex PCR; the TCRdb copy retains only in-frame clones and omits some. Counted here are around 130,000 clones, just under 80% occurring once; the ten biggest clones make up about 1.8%. Sequenced sample: PBMCs. The receptors stem from a woman aged 40 to 50 in good health and CMV-seronegative.

The V and J genes are TRBV19 and TRBJ2-7, with 10 positions matching TRBD1. V lost 4 bases, J lost 4 bases, and 4 bases stayed unmatched. This CDR3 contains 14 residues. In germline, CDR1 is LNHDA, CDR2 SQIVND (reference sequence). CDR3 sequence reads: CASSNRDRGYEQYF. The CDR3 DNA sequence: TGTGCCAGTAGTAATAGGGACAGGGGTTACGAGCAGTACTTC. The full variable domain, with the rest looked up from reference TRBV19 and TRBJ2-7, is DGGITQSPKYLFRKEGQNVTLSCEQNLNHDAMYWYRQDPGQGLRLIYYSQIVNDFQKGDIAEGYSVSREKKESFPLTVTSAQKNPTAFYLCASSNRDRGYEQYFGPGTRLTVT.

Note on this clone: The identical CDR3 is also encoded by other nucleotide sequences in the sample. This sequence joins TRBV27 and TRBJ2-2; the D gene is possibly TRBD1 (6 bases). Germline V lookup: CDR1 MNHEY, CDR2 SMNVEV (reference sequence). The CDR3 has 13 residues. Trimming stripped 5 bases from V and 6 bases from J, with 10 bases between. The CDR3 sequence is CASSPTGPGELFF. The CDR3 coding sequence is TGTGCCAGCAGTCCTACAGGGCCCGGGGAGCTGTTTTTT.

This sequence joins TRBV18 and TRBJ1-4; D not certain. CDR3 size: 15 residues. V was cut by 3 bases and J by 8 bases, with 16 bases left in between. Looked up from germline, CDR1 is KGHSH and CDR2 is LQKENI. Here the CDR3 reads CASSPDQSRGEKLFF. CDR3 DNA: TGTGCCAGCTCACCGGACCAGAGCAGAGGGGAAAAACTGTTTTTT. The entire variable domain, with the rest obtained from reference TRBV18 and TRBJ1-4, is as follows: NAGVMQNPRHLVRRRGQEARLRCSPMKGHSHVYWYRQLPEEGLKFMVYLQKENIIDESGMPKERFSAEFPKEGPSILRIQQVVRGDSAAYFCASSPDQSRGEKLFFGSGTQLSVL.

This chain links TRBV7-8 with TRBJ2-2, with D perhaps TRBD1 (5 bases). This CDR3 contains 14 residues. Germline CDR1 reads SGHVS; CDR2 reads FQNEAQ. V lost 7 bases and J lost 1, with 10 bases in between. The CDR3 region is CASTRQRNTGELFF. The CDR3 nucleotides are TGTGCCAGCACGCGACAGAGGAACACCGGGGAGCTGTTTTTT. The complete variable domain, with remaining parts taken from reference TRBV7-8 and TRBJ2-2, reads GAGVSQSPRYKVAKRGQDVALRCDPISGHVSLFWYQQALGQGPEFLTYFQNEAQLDKSGLPSDRFFAERPEGSVSTLKIQRTQQEDSAVYLCASTRQRNTGELFFGEGSRLTVL.

The rearrangement uses TRBV7-2 and TRBJ2-5; 8 nucleotides agree with TRBD1. In germline, CDR1 is SGHTA, CDR2 FQGNSA. The CDR3 extends over 16 amino acids. V shed 4 bases and J 0 bases; nucleotides not matched to a gene: 7. The CDR3 loop reads CASSYPRQGYQETQYF. CDR3 DNA sequence: TGTGCCAGCAGCTATCCCCGACAGGGGTACCAAGAGACCCAGTACTTC.

The chain is built from TRBV27 and TRBJ2-3; 10 bases match TRBD1. V was pared by 5 bases and J by 4 bases, with 6 bases of the junction left unmatched. This CDR3 region has 15 residues. Germline assignment: CDR1 MNHEY and CDR2 SMNVEV (reference sequence). This CDR3 is CASSLQDRGADTQYF. CDR3 nucleotides: TGTGCCAGCAGTCTTCAGGACAGGGGGGCAGATACGCAGTATTTT.

This clone showed up just a few times. The chain has TRBV19 and TRBJ1-1, with 8 bases that match TRBD1. With V trimmed by 5 bases and J by 0 bases, 11 bases remained unmatched. This CDR3 is 17 amino acids long. From germline, CDR1 is LNHDA and CDR2 SQIVND (reference sequence). The CDR3 protein is CASSSRTGLILNTEAFF. CDR3 DNA sequence: TGTGCCAGTAGTTCTCGGACAGGGCTAATCCTGAACACTGAAGCTTTCTTT. The full variable domain, with the rest looked up from reference TRBV19 and TRBJ1-1, is DGGITQSPKYLFRKEGQNVTLSCEQNLNHDAMYWYRQDPGQGLRLIYYSQIVNDFQKGDIAEGYSVSREKKESFPLTVTSAQKNPTAFYLCASSSRTGLILNTEAFFGQGTRLTVV.

The chain links TRBV5-1 to TRBJ2-1; D is perhaps TRBD1 (5 bases). Germline CDR1 is SGHRS and CDR2 is YFSETQ. CDR3 length: 13 residues. Trimming took 5 bases from V and 5 from J, leaving 11 bases between them. CDR3 sequence: CASSPDSHNEQFF. The CDR3 DNA reads as TGCGCCAGCAGTCCAGACAGCCACAATGAGCAGTTCTTC.

The V gene is TRBV11-2, the J gene TRBJ2-7; D is ambiguous. Trimming removed 1 base at V and 0 bases at J, with 7 bases between. CDR1 and CDR2 from the germline V gene are SGHAT and FQNNGV. The CDR3 runs 14 residues. The CDR3 is CASSLGFSSYEQYF. The CDR3 region has the DNA TGTGCCAGCAGCTTAGGTTTCAGCTCCTACGAGCAGTACTTC.

The J gene is TRBJ1-5, the V gene TRBV7-2, with TRBD1 as a possible D gene (6 bases). This CDR3 is 15 amino acids long. Trimming left V 7 bases short and J 1 base short, with 14 bases between. Per the germline V gene, CDR1 is SGHTA and CDR2 is FQGNSA. The CDR3 spells CASNPKRGSNQPQHF. CDR3 coding DNA: TGTGCCAGCAACCCCAAGAGGGGGAGCAATCAGCCCCAGCATTTT.

The J gene is TRBJ1-2, the V gene TRBV6-1; tentatively, D is TRBD1 (5 bases). CDR1 and CDR2 (germline): MNHNS, SASEGT. The CDR3 loop spans 13 amino acids. Trimming shortened V by 11 bases and J by 4 bases, and 17 bases separated the two germline ends. The CDR3 bases are TGTGCCCTTTTCGGGGGAACAACCTATGGCTACACCTTC. Protein: CALFGGTTYGYTF.

In this sample, this clone turned up a few times. The chain couples TRBV4-2 to TRBJ2-5; 9 bases are shared with TRBD2. V was clipped by 3 bases and J by 2 bases; unmatched bases: 10. Germline loops: CDR1 LGHNA, CDR2 YNFKEQ. The CDR3 totals 17 residues. The CDR3 loop reads CASSQSTAGGLQETQYF. CDR3 nucleotide sequence: TGTGCCAGCAGCCAGTCCACTGCGGGGGGGCTTCAAGAGACCCAGTACTTC.

The chain has TRBV20-1 and TRBJ1-1, with D uncertain. Germline CDR1 is DFQATT and CDR2 is SNEGSKA (reference sequence). V was cut by 4 bases and J by 4 bases, with 7 bases left in between. This CDR3 region has 11 residues. CDR3 bases: TGCAGTGCTAATGGCGGCACTGAAGCTTTCTTT. Protein: CSANGGTEAFF.

This clone turned up a few times. The chain has TRBV27 and TRBJ2-5; a possible D gene is TRBD1 (6 bases). The end of the DNA fits TRBJ2-7 better, so the J call may be wrong. The CDR3 sequence is 13 residues long. Germline lookup yields CDR1 MNHEY and CDR2 SMNVEV (reference sequence). The DNA for the CDR3 is TGTGCCAGCAGTGTCACAGGGTTTTCCGAGCAGTACTTC. Its translation: CASSVTGFSEQYF.

The rearrangement uses TRBV19 and TRBJ2-5, with 12 nucleotides matching TRBD2. The CDR3 contains 16 residues. V lost 1 base to trimming and J lost 11 bases; unmatched junction nucleotides: 11. From germline, CDR1 is LNHDA and CDR2 SQIVND (reference sequence). The CDR3, as DNA: TGTGCCAGTAGTATAGTCTGGACTAGCGGGGTCCTGGAGCAGTACTTC. This sequence encodes CASSIVWTSGVLEQYF.

This clone was seen only a few times. The rearrangement joins TRBV30 to TRBJ2-3; TRBD2 is a possible D gene (6 bases). Germline values: CDR1 GTSNPN, CDR2 SVGIG (reference sequence). This CDR3 is built from 13 residues. Trimming pared 0 bases from V and 4 bases from J, leaving 8 bases between. CDR3 residues: CAWSVGGADTQYF. The DNA of the CDR3 is TGTGCCTGGAGTGTCGGGGGAGCAGATACGCAGTATTTT.

This chain connects TRBV28 to TRBJ2-3; 10 bases are shared with TRBD2. The CDR3 contains 16 residues. The germline V gene has CDR1 MDHEN and CDR2 SYDVKM. V was pared by 2 bases and J by 6 bases, with 8 bases of the junction left unmatched. CDR3 protein: CASSLEGSGRGDTQYF. The CDR3 nucleotides are TGTGCCAGCAGTTTAGAAGGCAGCGGGAGGGGCGATACGCAGTATTTT.

This clone was recorded only once. The chain carries TRBV28 and TRBJ2-3, with 7 bases aligning to TRBD2. Germline CDR1 is MDHEN and CDR2 is SYDVKM. The CDR3 has 17 residues. The junction had 15 bases not matched to a gene; V was cut back by 8 bases and J by 1 base. The CDR3 here is CASRGLASGPRTDTQYF. The CDR3 region has the DNA TGTGCCAGCCGTGGGTTAGCTAGCGGACCCCGCACAGATACGCAGTATTTT. Filled out from reference TRBV28 and TRBJ2-3, the complete variable domain reads DVKVTQSSRYLVKRTGEKVFLECVQDMDHENMFWYRQDPGLGLRLIYFSYDVKMKEKGDIPEGYSVSREKKERFSLILESASTNQTSMYLCASRGLASGPRTDTQYFGPGTRLTVL.

The rearrangement links TRBV28 to TRBJ1-1, with 8 bases matching TRBD1. The CDR3 is made up of 16 amino acids. CDR1 and CDR2 (germline): MDHEN, SYDVKM. Trimming cost V 6 bases and J 0 bases; bases outside gene matches: 9. This CDR3 reads CASSIPGQAMNTEAFF. The CDR3 DNA reads TGTGCCAGCAGCATACCGGGACAGGCAATGAACACTGAAGCTTTCTTT.